One T cell receptor (beta chain) is described in this entry. Its matching antigen is unknown. The sample belongs to a study of cytomegalovirus exposure and HLA in healthy donors. Findings of the study overall: In vitro checks showed that a few CMV-associated chains really do target CMV antigens. While the bulk of TCR sequences proved rare, some public TCRs turned up in many donors. Among TCR beta chains, those listed as cytomegalovirus-associated numbered fewer than 200.

Unmatched junction bases numbered 0, after V lost 2 bases and J lost 3 bases. Germline CDR1 reads ENHRY; CDR2 reads SYGVKD. This CDR3 comprises 13 residues. Only in-frame clones appear in the TCRdb table, and some are missing; sequencing was by immunoSEQ multiplex PCR. The sample has approximately 160,000 clones, about 88% seen once. Sequencing was carried out using PBMCs. The chain joins TRBV10-3 to TRBJ1-2, with 7 bases lining up with TRBD1. This clonotype originated in a woman between 18 and 30 years old in good health and CMV-seronegative. The CDR3 sequence: CAISEGQDYGYTF. DNA for the CDR3: TGTGCCATCAGTGAGGGACAGGACTATGGCTACACCTTC.